This T cell receptor (beta chain) was sequenced for a study of Graves' ophthalmopathy and Graves' hyperthyroidism. Broader study findings: Blood also held most thyroid clonotypes expanded above 0.001 frequency.

Transcripts of RNA were the source for amplifying TCR beta CDR3 regions. RT-PCR in the first round used HTBI primers; a second-round multiplex PCR followed. Each CDR3 protein is one row after TCRdb ran MiXCR on the multiplex PCR reads. The sample lists fewer than 600,000 distinct CDR3 sequences; approximately 15% were seen once. The CDR3 runs to 13 residues. V was cut by 3 bases and J by 4 bases, with 7 bases left in between. Germline CDR1 and CDR2: SGHTA and FQGTGA. With respect to this clonotype: What it binds is not known.

Clinicians diagnosed using symptoms, serum thyroxine, TRAb, thyroid ultrasound and orbital computed tomography. Input material: blood. The TCR originated in a woman aged 30 to 39 with Graves' ophthalmopathy. This chain uses TRBV7-3 with TRBJ2-1; D unclear. This CDR3 reads CASSLGWYNEQFF. The CDR3 coding sequence is TGTGCCAGCAGCTTGGGATGGTACAATGAGCAGTTCTTC.